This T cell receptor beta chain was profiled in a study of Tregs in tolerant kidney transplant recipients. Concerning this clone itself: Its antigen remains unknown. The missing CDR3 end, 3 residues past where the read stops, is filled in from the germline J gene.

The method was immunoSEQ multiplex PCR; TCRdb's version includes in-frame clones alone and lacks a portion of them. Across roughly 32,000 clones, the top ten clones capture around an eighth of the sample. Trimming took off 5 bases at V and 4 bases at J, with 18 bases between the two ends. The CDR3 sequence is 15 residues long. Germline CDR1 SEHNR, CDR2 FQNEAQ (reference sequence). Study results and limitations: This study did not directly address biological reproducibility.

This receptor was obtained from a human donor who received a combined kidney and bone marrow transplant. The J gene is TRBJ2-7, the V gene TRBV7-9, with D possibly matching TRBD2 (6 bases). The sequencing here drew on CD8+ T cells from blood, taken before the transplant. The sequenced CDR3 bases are TGTGCCAGCAGCCCCCCCCTGGAGGGGAGATACGAG. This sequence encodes CASSPPLEGRYE. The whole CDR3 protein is CASSPPLEGRYEQYF.